The entry below describes one T cell receptor (beta chain). This sample was taken from a study of healthy donors' naive CD4 and CD8 T cells. A linear amplification protocol produced the TCR libraries from 400 to 550 ng of total RNA. From the reads, TCRdb called clonotypes with MiXCR, one entry per CDR3 protein. Among roughly 200,000 distinct CDR3 sequences listed, about four fifths were seen once. V dropped 6 bases and J dropped 2 bases, with 16 bases sitting between them. Germline V lookup: CDR1 SQVTM, CDR2 ANQGSEA. The CDR3 contains 14 residues. This receptor was identified in a pool of human donors in good health; the sample pools cells from several healthy donors. The V gene is TRBV29-1, the J gene TRBJ2-5, with D possibly being TRBD1 (5 bases). The source material was naive CD4+ and CD8+ T cells sorted from blood, pooled from several donors. CDR3 sequence: CSVKTTAEQETQYF. As DNA, the CDR3 is TGCAGCGTCAAAACGACAGCCGAGCAAGAGACCCAGTACTTC.